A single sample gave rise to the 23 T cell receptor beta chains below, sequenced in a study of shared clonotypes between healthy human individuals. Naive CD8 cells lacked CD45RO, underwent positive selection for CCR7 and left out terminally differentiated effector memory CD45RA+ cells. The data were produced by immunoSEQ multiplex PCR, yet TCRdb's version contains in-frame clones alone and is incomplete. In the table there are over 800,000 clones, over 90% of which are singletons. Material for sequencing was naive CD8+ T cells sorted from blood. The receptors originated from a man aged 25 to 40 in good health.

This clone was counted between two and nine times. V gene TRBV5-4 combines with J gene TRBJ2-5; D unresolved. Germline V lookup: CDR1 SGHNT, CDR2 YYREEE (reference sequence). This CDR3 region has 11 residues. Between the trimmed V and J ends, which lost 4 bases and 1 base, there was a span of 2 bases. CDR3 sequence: CASSLQETQYF. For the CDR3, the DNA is TGTGCCAGCAGCCTCCAAGAGACCCAGTACTTC.

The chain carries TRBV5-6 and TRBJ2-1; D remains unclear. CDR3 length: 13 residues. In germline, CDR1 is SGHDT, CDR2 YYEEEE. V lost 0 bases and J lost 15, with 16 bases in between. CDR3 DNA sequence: TGTGCCAGCAGCTTGGGAGCAAATGGCCACCTGTTCTTC. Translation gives CASSLGANGHLFF. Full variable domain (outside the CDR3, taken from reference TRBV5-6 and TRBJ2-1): DAGVTQSPTHLIKTRGQQVTLRCSPKSGHDTVSWYQQALGQGPQFIFQYYEEEERQRGNFPDRFSGHQFPNYSSELNVNALLLGDSALYLCASSLGANGHLFFGPGTRLTVL.

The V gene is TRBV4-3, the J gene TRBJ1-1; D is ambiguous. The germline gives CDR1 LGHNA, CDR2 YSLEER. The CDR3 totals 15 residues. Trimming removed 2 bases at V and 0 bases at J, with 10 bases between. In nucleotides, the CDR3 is TGCGCCAGCAGCCAATACTACGGAGTGAACACTGAAGCTTTCTTT. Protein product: CASSQYYGVNTEAFF.

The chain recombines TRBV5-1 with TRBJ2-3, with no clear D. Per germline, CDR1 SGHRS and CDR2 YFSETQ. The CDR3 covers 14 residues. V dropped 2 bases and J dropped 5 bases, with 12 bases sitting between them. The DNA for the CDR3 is TGCGCCAGCAGCTTTGTGCAGTCTCAAGATACGCAGTATTTT. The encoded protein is CASSFVQSQDTQYF. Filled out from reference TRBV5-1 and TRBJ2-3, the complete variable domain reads KAGVTQTPRYLIKTRGQQVTLSCSPISGHRSVSWYQQTPGQGLQFLFEYFSETQRNKGNFPGRFSGRQFSNSRSEMNVSTLELGDSALYLCASSFVQSQDTQYFGPGTRLTVL.

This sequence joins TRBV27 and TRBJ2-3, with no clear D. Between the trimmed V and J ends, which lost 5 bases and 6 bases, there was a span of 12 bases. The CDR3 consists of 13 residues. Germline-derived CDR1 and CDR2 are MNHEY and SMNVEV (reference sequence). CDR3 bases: TGTGCCAGCAGTCATAAGGTGACCGATACGCAGTATTTT. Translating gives CASSHKVTDTQYF.

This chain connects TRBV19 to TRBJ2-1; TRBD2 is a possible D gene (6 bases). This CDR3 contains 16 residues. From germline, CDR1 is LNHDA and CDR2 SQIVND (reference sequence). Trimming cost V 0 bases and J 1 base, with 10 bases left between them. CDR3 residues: CASSIDWGESYNEQFF. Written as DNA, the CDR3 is TGTGCCAGTAGTATAGATTGGGGGGAGTCCTACAATGAGCAGTTCTTC.

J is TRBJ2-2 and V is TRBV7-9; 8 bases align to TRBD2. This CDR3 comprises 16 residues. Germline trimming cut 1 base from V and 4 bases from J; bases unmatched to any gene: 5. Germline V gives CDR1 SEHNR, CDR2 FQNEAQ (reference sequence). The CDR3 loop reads CASSLGGSGTTGELFF. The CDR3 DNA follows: TGTGCCAGCAGCTTAGGAGGTAGCGGGACCACCGGGGAGCTGTTTTTT.

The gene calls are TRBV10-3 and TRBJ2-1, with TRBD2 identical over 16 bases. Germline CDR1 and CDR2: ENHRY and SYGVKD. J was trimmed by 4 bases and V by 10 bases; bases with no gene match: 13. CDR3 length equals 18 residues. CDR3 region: CASSLGTSGRGPYNEQFF. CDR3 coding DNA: TGTGCCAGCTCACTCGGGACTAGCGGGAGGGGACCTTACAATGAGCAGTTCTTC.

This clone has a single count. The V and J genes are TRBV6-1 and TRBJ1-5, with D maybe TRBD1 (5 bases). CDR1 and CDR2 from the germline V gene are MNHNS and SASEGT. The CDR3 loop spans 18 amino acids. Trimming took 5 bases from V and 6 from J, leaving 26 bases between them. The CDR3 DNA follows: TGTGCCAGCAGTCAAGAACCCCGCACTGGGGGATCTGCTCAGCCCCAGCATTTT. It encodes CASSQEPRTGGSAQPQHF.

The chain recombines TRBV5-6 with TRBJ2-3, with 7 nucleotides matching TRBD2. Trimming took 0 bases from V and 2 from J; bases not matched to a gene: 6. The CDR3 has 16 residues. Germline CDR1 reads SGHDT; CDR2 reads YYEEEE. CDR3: CASSLAPGGTTDTQYF. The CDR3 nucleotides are TGTGCCAGCAGCTTGGCTCCGGGAGGAACCACAGATACGCAGTATTTT.

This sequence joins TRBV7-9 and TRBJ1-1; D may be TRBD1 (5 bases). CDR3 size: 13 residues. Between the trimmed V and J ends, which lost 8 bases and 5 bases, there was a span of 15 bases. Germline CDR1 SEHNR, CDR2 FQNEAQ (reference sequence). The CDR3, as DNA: TGTGCCAGCCGCGGGATAGGGGAAACTGAAGCTTTCTTT. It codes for CASRGIGETEAFF.

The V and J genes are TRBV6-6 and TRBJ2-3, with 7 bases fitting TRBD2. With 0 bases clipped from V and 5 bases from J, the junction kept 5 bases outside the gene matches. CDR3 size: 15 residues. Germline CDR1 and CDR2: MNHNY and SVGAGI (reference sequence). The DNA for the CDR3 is TGTGCCAGCAGTTACTCGCGGGAGATGGGAGATACGCAGTATTTT. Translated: CASSYSREMGDTQYF.

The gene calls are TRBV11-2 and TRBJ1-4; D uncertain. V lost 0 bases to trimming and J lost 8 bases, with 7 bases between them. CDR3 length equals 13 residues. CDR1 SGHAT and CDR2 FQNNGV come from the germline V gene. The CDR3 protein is CASSLDQMEKLFF. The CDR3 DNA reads TGTGCCAGCAGCTTAGATCAGATGGAAAAACTGTTTTTT.

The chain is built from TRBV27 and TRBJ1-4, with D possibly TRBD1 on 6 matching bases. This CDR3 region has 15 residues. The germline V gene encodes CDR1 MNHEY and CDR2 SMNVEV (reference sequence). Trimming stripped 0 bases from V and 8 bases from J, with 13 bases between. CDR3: CASSLSIGGGEKLFF. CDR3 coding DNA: TGTGCCAGCAGTTTATCGATCGGGGGCGGAGAAAAACTGTTTTTT.

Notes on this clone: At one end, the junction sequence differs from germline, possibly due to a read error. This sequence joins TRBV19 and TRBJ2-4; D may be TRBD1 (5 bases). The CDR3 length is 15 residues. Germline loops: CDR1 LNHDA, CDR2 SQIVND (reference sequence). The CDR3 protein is CASSIVTTARNIQYF. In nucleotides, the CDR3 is TGTGCCAGTAGTATAGTCACGACAGCCAGAAACATTCAGTACTTC.

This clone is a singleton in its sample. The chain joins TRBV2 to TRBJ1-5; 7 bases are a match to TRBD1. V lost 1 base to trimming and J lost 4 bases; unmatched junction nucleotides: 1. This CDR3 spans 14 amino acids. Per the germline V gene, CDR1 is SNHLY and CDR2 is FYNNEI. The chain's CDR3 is CASSEVQGNQPQHF. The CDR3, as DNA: TGTGCCAGCAGTGAAGTACAGGGGAATCAGCCCCAGCATTTT.

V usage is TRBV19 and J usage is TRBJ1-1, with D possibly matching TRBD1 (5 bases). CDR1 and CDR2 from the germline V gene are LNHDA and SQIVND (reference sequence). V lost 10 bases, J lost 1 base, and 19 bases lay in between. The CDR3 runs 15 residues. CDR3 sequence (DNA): TGTGCCACTCGGGACCTAGGGCATGAGAACACTGAAGCTTTCTTT. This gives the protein CATRDLGHENTEAFF.

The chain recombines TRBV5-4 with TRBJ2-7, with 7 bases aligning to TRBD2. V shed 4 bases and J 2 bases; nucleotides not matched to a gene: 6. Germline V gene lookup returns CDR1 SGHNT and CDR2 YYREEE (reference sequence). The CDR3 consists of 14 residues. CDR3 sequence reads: CASSEGTTPYEQYF. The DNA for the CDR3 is TGTGCCAGCAGCGAAGGGACTACACCCTACGAGCAGTACTTC.

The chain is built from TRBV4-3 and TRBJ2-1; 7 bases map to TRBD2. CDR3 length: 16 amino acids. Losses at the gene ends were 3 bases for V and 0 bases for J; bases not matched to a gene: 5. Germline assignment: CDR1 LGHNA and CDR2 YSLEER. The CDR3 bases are TGCGCCAGCAGCCACAACTTAGCGGGCTCCTACAATGAGCAGTTCTTC. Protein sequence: CASSHNLAGSYNEQFF.

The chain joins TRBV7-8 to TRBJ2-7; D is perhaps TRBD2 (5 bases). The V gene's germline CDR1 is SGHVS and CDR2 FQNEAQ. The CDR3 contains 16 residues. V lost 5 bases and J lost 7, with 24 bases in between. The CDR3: CASSPFFRGSLLEQYF. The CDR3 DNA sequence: TGTGCCAGCAGCCCCTTCTTCCGGGGATCCCTCCTTGAGCAGTACTTC. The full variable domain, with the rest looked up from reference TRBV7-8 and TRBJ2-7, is GAGVSQSPRYKVAKRGQDVALRCDPISGHVSLFWYQQALGQGPEFLTYFQNEAQLDKSGLPSDRFFAERPEGSVSTLKIQRTQQEDSAVYLCASSPFFRGSLLEQYFGPGTRLTVT.

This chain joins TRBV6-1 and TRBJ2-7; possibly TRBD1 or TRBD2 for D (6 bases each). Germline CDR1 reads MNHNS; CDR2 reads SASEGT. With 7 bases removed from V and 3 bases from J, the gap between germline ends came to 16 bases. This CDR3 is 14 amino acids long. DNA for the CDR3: TGTGCCAGCATGAGACAGGACTACCGCTACGAGCAGTACTTC. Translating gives CASMRQDYRYEQYF.

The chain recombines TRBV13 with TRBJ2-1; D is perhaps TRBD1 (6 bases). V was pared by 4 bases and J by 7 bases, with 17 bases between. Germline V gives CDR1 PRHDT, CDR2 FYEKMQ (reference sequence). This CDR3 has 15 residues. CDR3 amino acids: CASSSEGHLSNEQFF. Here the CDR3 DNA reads TGTGCCAGCAGCTCCGAGGGACACTTGTCGAATGAGCAGTTCTTC.

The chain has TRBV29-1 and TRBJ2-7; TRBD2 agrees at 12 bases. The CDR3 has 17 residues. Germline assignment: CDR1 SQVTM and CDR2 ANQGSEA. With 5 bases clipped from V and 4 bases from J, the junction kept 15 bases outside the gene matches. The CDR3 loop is CSVLSSGLAGPNYEQYF. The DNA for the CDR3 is TGCAGCGTTTTGTCTAGTGGACTAGCGGGACCTAATTACGAGCAGTACTTC.